This T cell receptor (beta chain) stems from a study of T cell changes during pregnancy in multiple sclerosis. Trimming took 4 bases from V and 3 from J, leaving 12 bases between them. The germline V gene encodes CDR1 SGHRS and CDR2 YFSETQ. This CDR3 has 14 amino acids. In its sample, this clone is medium-sized. The protocol was immunoSEQ multiplex PCR, while the TCRdb copy is restricted to in-frame clones and leaves out a portion. The sample yields around 40,000 clones, more than 85% seen once. The chain recombines TRBV5-1 with TRBJ2-3, with D maybe TRBD1 (6 bases). The source is a female donor in good health, enrolled as a control in a pregnancy study. The material sequenced was CD4+ T cells from peripheral blood mononuclear cells, taken in the second trimester of pregnancy. The CDR3 loop is CASSLADRTDTQYF. The CDR3 DNA reads as TGCGCCAGCAGCCTCGCCGACAGGACAGATACGCAGTATTTT.